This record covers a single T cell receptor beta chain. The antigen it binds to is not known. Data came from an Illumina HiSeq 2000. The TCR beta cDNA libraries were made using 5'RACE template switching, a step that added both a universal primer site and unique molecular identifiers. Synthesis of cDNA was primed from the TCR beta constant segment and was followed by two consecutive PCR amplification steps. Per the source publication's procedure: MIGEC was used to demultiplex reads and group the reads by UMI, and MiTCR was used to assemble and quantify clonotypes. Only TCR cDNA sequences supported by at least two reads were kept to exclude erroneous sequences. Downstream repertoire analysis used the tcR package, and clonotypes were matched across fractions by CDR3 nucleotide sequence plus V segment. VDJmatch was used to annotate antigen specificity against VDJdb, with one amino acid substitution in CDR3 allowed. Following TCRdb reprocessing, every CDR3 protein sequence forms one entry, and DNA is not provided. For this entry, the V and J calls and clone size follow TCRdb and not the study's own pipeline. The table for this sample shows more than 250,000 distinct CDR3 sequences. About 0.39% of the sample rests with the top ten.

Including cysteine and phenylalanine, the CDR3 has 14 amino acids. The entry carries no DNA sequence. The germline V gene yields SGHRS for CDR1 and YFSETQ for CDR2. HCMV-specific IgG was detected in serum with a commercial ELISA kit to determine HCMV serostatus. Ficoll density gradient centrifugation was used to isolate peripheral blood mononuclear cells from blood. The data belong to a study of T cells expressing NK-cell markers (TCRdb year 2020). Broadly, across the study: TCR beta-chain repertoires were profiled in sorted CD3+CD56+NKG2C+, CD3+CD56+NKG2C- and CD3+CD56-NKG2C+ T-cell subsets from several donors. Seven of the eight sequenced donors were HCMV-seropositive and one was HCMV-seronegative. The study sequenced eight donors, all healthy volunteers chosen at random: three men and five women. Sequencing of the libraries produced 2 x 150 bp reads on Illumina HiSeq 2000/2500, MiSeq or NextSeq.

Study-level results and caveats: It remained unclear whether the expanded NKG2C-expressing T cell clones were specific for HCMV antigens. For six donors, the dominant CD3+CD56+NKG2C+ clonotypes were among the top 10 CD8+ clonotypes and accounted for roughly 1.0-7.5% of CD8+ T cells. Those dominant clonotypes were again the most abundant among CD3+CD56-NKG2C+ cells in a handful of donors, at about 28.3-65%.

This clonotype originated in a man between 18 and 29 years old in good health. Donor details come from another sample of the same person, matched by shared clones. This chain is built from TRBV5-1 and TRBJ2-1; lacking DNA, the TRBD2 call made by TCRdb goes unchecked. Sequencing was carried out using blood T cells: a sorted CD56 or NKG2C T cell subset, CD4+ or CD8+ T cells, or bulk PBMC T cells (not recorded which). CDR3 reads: CASTSPGGPGEQFF.